Described below is a single TCR beta chain sequence and its context. No antigen is known for it. Germline-derived CDR1 and CDR2 are SEHNR and FQNEAQ (reference sequence). The CDR3 is 14 residues long. Between the trimmed V and J ends, which lost 4 bases and 2 bases, there was a span of 12 bases. This table comes from immunoSEQ multiplex PCR, and its TCRdb copy is limited to in-frame clones, with some not included. The sample holds over 45,000 clones; about 92% are singletons and the top ten take about 0.95%. The sample belongs to a study of cytomegalovirus exposure and HLA in healthy donors. Whole-study findings and limits: Rarity held for most TCR sequences, but there were some public TCRs that occurred in many donors.

The clonotype comes from a man aged 18 to 35 in good health and CMV-seronegative. The sequenced material came from PBMCs. J is TRBJ2-7 and V is TRBV7-9; D possibly corresponds to TRBD1 (6 bases). CDR3 DNA: TGTGCCAGCAGCTCAACCAGGACAGCCTACGAGCAGTACTTC. Amino acids: CASSSTRTAYEQYF.